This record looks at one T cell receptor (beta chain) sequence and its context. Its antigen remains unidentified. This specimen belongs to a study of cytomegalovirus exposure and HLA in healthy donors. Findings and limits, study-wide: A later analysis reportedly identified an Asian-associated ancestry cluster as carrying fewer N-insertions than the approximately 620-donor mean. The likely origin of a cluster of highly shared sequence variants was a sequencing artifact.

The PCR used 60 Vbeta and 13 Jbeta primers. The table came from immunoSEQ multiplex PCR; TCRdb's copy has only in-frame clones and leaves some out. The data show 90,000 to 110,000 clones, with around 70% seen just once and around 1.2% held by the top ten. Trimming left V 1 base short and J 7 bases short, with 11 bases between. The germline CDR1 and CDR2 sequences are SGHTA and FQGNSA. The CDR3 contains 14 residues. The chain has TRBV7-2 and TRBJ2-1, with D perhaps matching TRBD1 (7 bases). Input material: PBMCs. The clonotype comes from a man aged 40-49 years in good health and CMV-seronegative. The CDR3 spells CASSLGGTVNEQFF. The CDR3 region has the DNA TGTGCCAGCAGCTTAGGCGGGACAGTAAATGAGCAGTTCTTC.